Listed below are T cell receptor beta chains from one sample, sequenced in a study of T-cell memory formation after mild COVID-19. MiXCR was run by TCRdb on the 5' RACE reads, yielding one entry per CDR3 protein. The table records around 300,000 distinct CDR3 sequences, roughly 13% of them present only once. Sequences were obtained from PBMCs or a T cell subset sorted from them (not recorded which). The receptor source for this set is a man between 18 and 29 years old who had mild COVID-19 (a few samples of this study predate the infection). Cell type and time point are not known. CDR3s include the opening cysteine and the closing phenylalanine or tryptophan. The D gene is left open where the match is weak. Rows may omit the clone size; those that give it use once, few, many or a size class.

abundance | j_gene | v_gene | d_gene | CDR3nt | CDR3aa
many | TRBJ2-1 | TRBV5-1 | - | TGCGCCAGCAGCCCGGACCCTTCCCTCAATGAGCAGTTCTTC | CASSPDPSLNEQFF
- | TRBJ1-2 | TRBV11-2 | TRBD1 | TGTGCCAGCAGCTTTTGGACAGGGGAAAAGGGCTACACCTTC | CASSFWTGEKGYTF
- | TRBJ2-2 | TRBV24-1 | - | TGTGCCACCAGTGGTCCCACGGGACAAAGTAGAGGTTACACCGGGGAGCTGTTTTTT | CATSGPTGQSRGYTGELFF
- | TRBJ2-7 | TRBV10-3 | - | TGTGCCATCAGTGGTACCTTAGGGGACGCGACGGGCGAGCAGTACTTC | CAISGTLGDATGEQYF
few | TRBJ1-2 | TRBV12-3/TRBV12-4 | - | TGTGCCAGCACCCGGGACCCAGGGGACGATGGCTACACCTTC | CASTRDPGDDGYTF
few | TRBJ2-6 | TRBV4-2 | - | TGTGCCAGCAGCCCCACTCCCGGGGGCTCTGGGGCCAACGTCCTGACTTTC | CASSPTPGGSGANVLTF
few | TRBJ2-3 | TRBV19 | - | TGTGCCAGTAGTATGGGCGGGGCTAGCACAGATACGCAGTATTTT | CASSMGGASTDTQYF
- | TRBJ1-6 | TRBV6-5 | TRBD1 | TGTGCCAGCAGTTGGACAGGATTTAATTCACCCCTCCACTTT | CASSWTGFNSPLHF
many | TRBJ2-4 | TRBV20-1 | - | TGCAGTGCTAGGCCCGAGGAGGAGTTTGGCAGAAAGTACTTC | CSARPEEEFGRKYF
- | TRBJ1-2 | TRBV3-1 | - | TGTGCCAGCAGCCAATGGACTAACTATGGCTACACCTTC | CASSQWTNYGYTF
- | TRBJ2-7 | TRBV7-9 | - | TGTGCCAGCAGTGCCCGACAGAGCTTCGAGCAGTACTTC | CASSARQSFEQYF
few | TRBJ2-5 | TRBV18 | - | TGTGCCAGCTCACCACCGTACGTGACCCCTAGGACAGAGACCCAGTACTTC | CASSPPYVTPRTETQYF
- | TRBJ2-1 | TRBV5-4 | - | TGTGCCAGCAGCTTGGGACCTAGTACTGAGCAGTTCTTC | CASSLGPSTEQFF
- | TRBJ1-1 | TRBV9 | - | TGTGCCAGCAGCGTAGGAGCACAGGGTTGGACTGAAGCTTTCTTT | CASSVGAQGWTEAFF
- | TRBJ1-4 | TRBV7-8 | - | TGTGCCAGCAGCCCAAGGGAAGGTTCTGGAAAACTGTTTTTT | CASSPREGSGKLFF
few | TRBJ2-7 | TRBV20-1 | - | TGCAGTGCTAGAGTCCCTAGTTCCTACGAGCAGTACTTC | CSARVPSSYEQYF
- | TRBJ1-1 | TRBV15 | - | TGTGCCACCAGCAGAGATATCCAGAACACTGAAGCTTTCTTT | CATSRDIQNTEAFF
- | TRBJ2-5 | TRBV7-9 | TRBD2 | TGTGCCAGCAGCACGAGTCGACTAGCGGGGGGGCGAGAGACCCAGTACTTC | CASSTSRLAGGRETQYF
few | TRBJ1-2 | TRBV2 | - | TGTGCCAGCAGTGACAGTGGCTACACCTTC | CASSDSGYTF
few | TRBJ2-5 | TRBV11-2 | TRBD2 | TGTGCCAGCAGCCCCGATTCCTGGGGGGGGTTTATACAGACCCAGTACTTC | CASSPDSWGGFIQTQYF
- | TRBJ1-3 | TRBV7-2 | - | TGTGCCAGCAGCCTTCACAGGCCACCTGGAAACACCATATATTTT | CASSLHRPPGNTIYF
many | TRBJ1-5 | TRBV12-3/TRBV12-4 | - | TGTGCCAGCAGCCAAGACACAGGTCTCAATCAGCCCCAGCATTTT | CASSQDTGLNQPQHF
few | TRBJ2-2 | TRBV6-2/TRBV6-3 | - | TGTGCCAGCAGTGGTACTAGGACCGGGGAGCTGTTTTTT | CASSGTRTGELFF
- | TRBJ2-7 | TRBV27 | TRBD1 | TGTGCCACCAAGGGACAGGGGTACGAGCAGTACTTC | CATKGQGYEQYF